The T cell receptor (beta chain) under discussion was sequenced for a study of cytomegalovirus exposure and HLA in healthy donors. CDR3 size: 13 residues. The germline V gene encodes CDR1 SNHLY and CDR2 FYNNEI. Between the trimmed V and J ends, which lost 4 bases and 4 bases, there was a span of 8 bases. The donors belonged to the roughly 110-subject validation cohort, separate from the 666-subject first cohort. TCRdb's table, derived via immunoSEQ multiplex PCR, lists solely in-frame clones and lacks some. The table includes 150,000 or so clones, more than 70% detected once. Sequenced: PBMCs. The TCR sequence derives from a human donor in good health. The chain employs TRBV2 and TRBJ2-1; D gene uncertain. The CDR3 loop reads CASSGTKYNEQFF. In nucleotides, the CDR3 is TGTGCCAGCAGTGGTACAAAGTACAATGAGCAGTTCTTC.